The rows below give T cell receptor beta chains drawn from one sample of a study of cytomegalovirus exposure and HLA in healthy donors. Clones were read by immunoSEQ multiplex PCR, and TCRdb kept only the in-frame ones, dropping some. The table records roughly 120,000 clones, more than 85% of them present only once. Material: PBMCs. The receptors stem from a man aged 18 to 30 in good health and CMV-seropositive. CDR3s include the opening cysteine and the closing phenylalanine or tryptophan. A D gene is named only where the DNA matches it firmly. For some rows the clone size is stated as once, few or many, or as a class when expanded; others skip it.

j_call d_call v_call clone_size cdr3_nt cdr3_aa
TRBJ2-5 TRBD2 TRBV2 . TGTGCCTGCAATAGCGGGGGGGCTGGAGAGACCCAGTACTTC CACNSGGAGETQYF
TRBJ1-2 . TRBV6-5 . TGTGCCAGCAGTCCAGGGGTATGGGGCTACACCTTC CASSPGVWGYTF
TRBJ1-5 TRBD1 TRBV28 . TGTGCCAGCAGTGAAAGACAGGGTAATCAGCCCCAGCATTTT CASSERQGNQPQHF
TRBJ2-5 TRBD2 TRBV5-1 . TGCGCCAGCAGCTTGGCCTTGACTAGCGGGGAACCGACCCAGTACTTC CASSLALTSGEPTQYF
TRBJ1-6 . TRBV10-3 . TGTGCCATCAGTGAGTCCGAGGGTTTTACAAATAATTCACCCCTCCACTTT CAISESEGFTNNSPLHF
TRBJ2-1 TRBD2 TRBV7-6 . TGTGCCAGCAGCCCCTTTAGCGGGGGGGATAACGGTGAGCAGTTCTTC CASSPFSGGDNGEQFF
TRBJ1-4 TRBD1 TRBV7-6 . TGTGCCAGCAGCCCAGAGACCTTACAGGGGCGAAGAGATGAAAAACTGTTTTTT CASSPETLQGRRDEKLFF
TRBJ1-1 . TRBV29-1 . TGCAGCGCTAAACCCGGGGAAGACGGAGGTGAAGCTTTCTTT CSAKPGEDGGEAFF
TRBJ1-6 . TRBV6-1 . TGTGCCAGCAGTGGCTACCCACTCCTACAGGCAAATTCACCCCTCCACTTT CASSGYPLLQANSPLHF
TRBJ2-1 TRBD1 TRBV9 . TGTGCCAGCAGCGCCCGTTGGCCCGCTAAGGGGACAGAGTACAATGAGCAGTTCTTC CASSARWPAKGTEYNEQFF
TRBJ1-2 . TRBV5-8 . TGTGCCAGCAGCTCAGTACCCCTGCCCTACTATGGCTACACCTTC CASSSVPLPYYGYTF
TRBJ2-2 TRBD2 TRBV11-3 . TGTGCCAGCAGCATATCTAGCGGGGCAAACACCGGGGAGCTGTTTTTT CASSISSGANTGELFF
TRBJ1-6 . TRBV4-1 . TGCGCCAGCAGCTGGACAGCGGAAAATTCACCCCTCCACTTT CASSWTAENSPLHF
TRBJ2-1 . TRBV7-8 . TGTGCCAGCAGCCCAGCGTTAAACAATGAGCAGTTCTTC CASSPALNNEQFF
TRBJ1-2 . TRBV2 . TGTGCCAGCAATAGTGGGAGGGGGTTCTATGGCTACACCTTC CASNSGRGFYGYTF
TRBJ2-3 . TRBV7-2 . TGTGCCAGCAGCTTGGGTAGCTGGGATACGCAGTATTTT CASSLGSWDTQYF
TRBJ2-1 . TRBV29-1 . TGCAGCGTTGTAAACGGTCTCTCCTACAATGAGCAGTTCTTC CSVVNGLSYNEQFF
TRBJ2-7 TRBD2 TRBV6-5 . TGTGCCAGCAGCGCACGGGGGGTTCCCTACGAGCAGTACTTC CASSARGVPYEQYF
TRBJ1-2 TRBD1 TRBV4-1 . TGCGCCAGCAGCCAAGAGCCCGGGACAGGCTATGGCTACACCTTC CASSQEPGTGYGYTF
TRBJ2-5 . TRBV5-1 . TGCGCCAGCAGCCGTACAGGGCAAGAGACCCAGTACTTC CASSRTGQETQYF
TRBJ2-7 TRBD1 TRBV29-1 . TGCAGCGTGGGGGACAGGGAACAAAGGTCCTACGAGCAGTACTTC CSVGDREQRSYEQYF
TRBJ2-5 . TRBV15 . TGTGCCACCAGCAGAGAGGGAGCAAAAGAGACCCAGTACTTC CATSREGAKETQYF
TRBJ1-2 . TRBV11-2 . TGTGCCAGCAGCTCCCGGGGAGACGGCTACACCTTC CASSSRGDGYTF
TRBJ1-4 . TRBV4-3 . TGCGCCAGCAGCCGCATCGGACAAGGGGTTGAAAAACTGTTTTTT CASSRIGQGVEKLFF
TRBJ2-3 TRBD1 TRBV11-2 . TGTGCCAGCAGCTTTTACAGGGGACCAGATACGCAGTATTTT CASSFYRGPDTQYF
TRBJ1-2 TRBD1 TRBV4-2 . TGTGCCAGCAGCCTGGACAGGGCCCGGGGCTACACCTTC CASSLDRARGYTF
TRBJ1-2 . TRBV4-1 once TGCGCCAGCAGCCAGCTGGGGGGTGAGAGATATGGCTACACCTTC CASSQLGGERYGYTF
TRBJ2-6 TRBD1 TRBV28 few TGTGCCAGCGACAGACAGGGTTCGGGCTTCGCTGGGGCCAACGTCCTGACTTTC CASDRQGSGFAGANVLTF
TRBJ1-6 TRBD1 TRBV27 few TGTGCCAGCAGTTTGCAGGGGGTTAATTCACCCCTCCACTTT CASSLQGVNSPLHF
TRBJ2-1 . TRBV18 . TGTGCCAGCTCACCCGCGGCGGGCAGGGAGGTTATGTATAGGAATGAGCAGTTCTTC CASSPAAGREVMYRNEQFF
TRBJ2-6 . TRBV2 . TGTGCCAGCAGTCAACGGGACTCGAGCTCTGGGGCCAACGTCCTGACTTTC CASSQRDSSSGANVLTF
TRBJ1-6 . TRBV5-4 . TGTGCCAGCAGCCGCGGGGGGGTTCCATCACCCCTCCACTTT CASSRGGVPSPLHF
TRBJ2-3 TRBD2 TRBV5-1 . TGCGCCAGCAGCTTGGAGGTAGCGGGGGGCACAGATACGCAGTATTTT CASSLEVAGGTDTQYF
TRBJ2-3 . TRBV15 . TGTGCCACCAGCAGAGACGGTGCCACAGATACGCAGTATTTT CATSRDGATDTQYF
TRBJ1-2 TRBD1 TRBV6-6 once TGTGCCAGCCTGGGACAGGACTATGGCTACACCTTC CASLGQDYGYTF
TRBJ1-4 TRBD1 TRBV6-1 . TGTGCCAGCAGGGGGACAGGGAAAGAAAAACTGTTTTTT CASRGTGKEKLFF
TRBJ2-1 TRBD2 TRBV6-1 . TGTGCCAGCAGTGAAAGGATAGCGGGGGGGAGGAATGAGCAGTTCTTC CASSERIAGGRNEQFF
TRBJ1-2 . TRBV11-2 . TGTGCCAGCAGCTTAGGCCCCCGGGATGGCTATGGCTACACCTTC CASSLGPRDGYGYTF
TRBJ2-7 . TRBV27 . TGTGCCAGCAGTAAATCTCTCCGAGGTGGGCAGTACTTC CASSKSLRGGQYF
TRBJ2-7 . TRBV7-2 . TGTGCCAGCAGCTTTACCGGGTCTTACCCCTACGAGCAGTACTTC CASSFTGSYPYEQYF
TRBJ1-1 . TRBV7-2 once TGTGCCAGCAGCTTATACGCAGGTGAAGCTTTCTTT CASSLYAGEAFF
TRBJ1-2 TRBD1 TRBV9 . TGTGCCAGCAGCGTAGGGGGGACAGGGGACCCTTATGGCTACACCTTC CASSVGGTGDPYGYTF
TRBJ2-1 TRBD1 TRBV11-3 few TGTGCCAGCAGCCAGAGACAGGGTACATACAATGAGCAGTTCTTC CASSQRQGTYNEQFF
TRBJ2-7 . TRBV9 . TGTGCCAGCAGGCTAAAATGGGCCCCCTACGAGCAGTACTTC CASRLKWAPYEQYF
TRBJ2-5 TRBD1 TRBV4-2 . TGTGCCAGCAGCAAGGGACAGCTCCAAGAGACCCAGTACTTC CASSKGQLQETQYF
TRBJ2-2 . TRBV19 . TGTGCCAGTTCGGCACCCGGAGCTTCTTGGTTGAACACCGGGGAGCTGTTTTTT CASSAPGASWLNTGELFF